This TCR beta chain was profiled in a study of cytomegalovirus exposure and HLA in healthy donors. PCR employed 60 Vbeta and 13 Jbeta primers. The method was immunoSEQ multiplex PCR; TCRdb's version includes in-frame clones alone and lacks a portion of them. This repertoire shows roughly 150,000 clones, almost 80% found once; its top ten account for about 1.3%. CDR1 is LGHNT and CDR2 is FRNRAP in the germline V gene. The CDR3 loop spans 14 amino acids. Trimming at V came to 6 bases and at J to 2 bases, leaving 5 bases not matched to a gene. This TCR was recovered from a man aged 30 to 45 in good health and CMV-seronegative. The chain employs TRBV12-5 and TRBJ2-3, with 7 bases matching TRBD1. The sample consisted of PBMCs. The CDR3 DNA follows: TGTGCTAGTGGAAGGGACAGTCACACAGATACGCAGTATTTT. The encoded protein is CASGRDSHTDTQYF.